This TCR beta chain was documented in a study of blood T cell repertoires in COVID-19. Study in general: Spain, Italy and the United States supplied samples that represented acute and convalescent COVID-19.

Germline CDR1 is LNHDA and CDR2 is SQIVND (reference sequence). The CDR3 loop spans 17 amino acids. After removal of 4 bases from V and 3 bases from J, the junction contained 5 bases not matched to a gene. Authors' data handling: Quantification of nucleated cells was approximated via reference gene primer amplification. TCRdb's copy holds only in-frame clones and misses some; the assay was immunoSEQ multiplex PCR. V and J calls and clone size follow that table, whereas D and trimming were derived from the DNA. This sample has about 230,000 clones; roughly 79% occur once, and the top ten carry roughly 7.4%.

The chain employs TRBV19 and TRBJ2-6; 11 nucleotides agree with TRBD1. Source material: peripheral blood. The receptor was isolated from an elderly woman with COVID-19, enrolled during active disease. CDR3 protein: CASSTGQGALGANVLTF. DNA of the CDR3: TGTGCCAGTAGTACCGGACAGGGGGCGCTTGGGGCCAACGTCCTGACTTTC.